This T cell receptor beta chain was sequenced during a study of identical twins. Healthy Caucasian individuals made up all the donors. This clonotype occurred a few times. TCRdb recomputed calls from the 5' RACE reads with MiXCR, one row per CDR3 protein. Among approximately 220,000 distinct CDR3 sequences listed, roughly 7.5% were seen once. The V gene end was trimmed by 5 bases and the J gene end by 5 bases; junction bases not matched to a gene: 6. The CDR3 is 15 residues long. Germline CDR1 is SGHNT and CDR2 is YENEEA. The same data also went into a second study, on yellow fever vaccine responses in identical twins.

V is TRBV11-3 and J is TRBJ2-2, with 9 bases aligning to TRBD1. The sequenced sample was memory (CD45RO+) T cells sorted from blood. The sequence derives from a woman in her late teens or twenties in good health. The CDR3 DNA sequence: TGTGCCAGCAGCCCGGCCGGGACAGGGACCGGGGAGCTGTTTTTT. It yields the protein CASSPAGTGTGELFF.